A selection of T cell receptor beta chains follows, all from one sample in a study of cytomegalovirus exposure and HLA in healthy donors. Sequencing used immunoSEQ multiplex PCR; TCRdb keeps in-frame clones, though not all of them. The sample contains about 180,000 clones, around 80% of which appear only once. Material: PBMCs. The receptors shown here come from a girl aged 2 to 9 in good health and CMV-seropositive. CDR3s include the opening cysteine and the closing phenylalanine or tryptophan. Fields, in order: V gene, J gene, D gene, clone size, CDR3 DNA, CDR3 protein. D genes are given only for firm matches. Only some rows state a clone size, as once, few, many or a class for expanded clones.

v_gene: TRBV6-1
j_gene: TRBJ1-1
d_gene: .
abundance: few
CDR3nt: TGTGCCAGCAGTCCTAGCCCAGTCAAAGGCACTGAAGCTTTCTTT
CDR3aa: CASSPSPVKGTEAFF

v_gene: TRBV5-4
j_gene: TRBJ2-1
d_gene: .
abundance: .
CDR3nt: TGTGCCAGCAGCCCCTCGGGCGGGGCAGACAATAATGAGCAGTTCTTC
CDR3aa: CASSPSGGADNNEQFF

v_gene: TRBV6-5
j_gene: TRBJ1-6
d_gene: .
abundance: .
CDR3nt: TGTGCCAGCAGTTACAGGGGACAAAAAAATTCACCCCTCCACTTT
CDR3aa: CASSYRGQKNSPLHF

v_gene: TRBV7-8
j_gene: TRBJ1-4
d_gene: TRBD1
abundance: .
CDR3nt: TGTGCCAGCAGCCCGGAAACAGGGGGCAGGAATGAAAAACTGTTTTTT
CDR3aa: CASSPETGGRNEKLFF

v_gene: TRBV7-8
j_gene: TRBJ1-5
d_gene: TRBD1
abundance: .
CDR3nt: TGTGCCAGCAGCCCCTGGACAGGGAGCAATCAGCCCCAGCATTTT
CDR3aa: CASSPWTGSNQPQHF

v_gene: TRBV11-3
j_gene: TRBJ1-1
d_gene: .
abundance: .
CDR3nt: TGTGCCAGCAGCCCTAGTGTGGGGGGACGGGCTTTCTTT
CDR3aa: CASSPSVGGRAFF

v_gene: TRBV9
j_gene: TRBJ2-3
d_gene: .
abundance: .
CDR3nt: TGTGCCAGCAGCGGGGGAGGTAGCACAGATACGCAGTATTTT
CDR3aa: CASSGGGSTDTQYF

v_gene: TRBV21-1
j_gene: TRBJ1-5
d_gene: .
abundance: .
CDR3nt: TGTGCCAGCAGCCAAAGGACAGGGGCACTGCAGCCCCAGCATTTT
CDR3aa: CASSQRTGALQPQHF

v_gene: TRBV10-3
j_gene: TRBJ2-7
d_gene: TRBD2
abundance: .
CDR3nt: TGTGCCATCAGTGATAAGGAAGCGGGAGGGTCCATCTACGAGCAGTACTTC
CDR3aa: CAISDKEAGGSIYEQYF

v_gene: TRBV25-1
j_gene: TRBJ1-6
d_gene: .
abundance: .
CDR3nt: TGTGCCAGCAGTGATGCGATCAGCAGGCCCCTCCACTTT
CDR3aa: CASSDAISRPLHF

v_gene: TRBV7-9
j_gene: TRBJ1-1
d_gene: TRBD1
abundance: once
CDR3nt: TGTGCCAGCAGCTTGCAGGGGGGCACTGAAGCTTTCTTT
CDR3aa: CASSLQGGTEAFF

v_gene: TRBV18
j_gene: TRBJ2-1
d_gene: .
abundance: once
CDR3nt: TGTGCCAGCTCACCAAGCTTGCGGAACGACAATGAGCAGTTCTTC
CDR3aa: CASSPSLRNDNEQFF

v_gene: TRBV10-3
j_gene: TRBJ2-5
d_gene: .
abundance: .
CDR3nt: TGTGCCATCAGACCCGATCAGGGGTACCAAGAGACCCAGTACTTC
CDR3aa: CAIRPDQGYQETQYF

v_gene: TRBV11-3
j_gene: TRBJ2-5
d_gene: TRBD2
abundance: .
CDR3nt: TGTGCCAGCAGCTTTAGGGCTAGCGGGGGCTCCAGAGAGACCCAGTACTTC
CDR3aa: CASSFRASGGSRETQYF

v_gene: TRBV19
j_gene: TRBJ2-7
d_gene: .
abundance: .
CDR3nt: TGTGCCAGTCGGGAACAGGGAGTTTACGAGCAGTACTTC
CDR3aa: CASREQGVYEQYF

v_gene: TRBV4-1
j_gene: TRBJ1-4
d_gene: .
abundance: .
CDR3nt: TGCGCCAGCAGGGAGGAGCCGTGGGATGAAAAACTGTTTTTT
CDR3aa: CASREEPWDEKLFF

v_gene: TRBV5-4
j_gene: TRBJ1-2
d_gene: .
abundance: .
CDR3nt: TGTGCCAGCAGATCGGACCCCGGGAACGGCTACACCTTC
CDR3aa: CASRSDPGNGYTF

v_gene: TRBV11-3
j_gene: TRBJ2-7
d_gene: TRBD1
abundance: .
CDR3nt: TGTGCCAGCAGCCAACTCCCCGGGACAGGGGGCTACGAGCAGTACTTC
CDR3aa: CASSQLPGTGGYEQYF

v_gene: TRBV2
j_gene: TRBJ2-3
d_gene: .
abundance: few
CDR3nt: TGTGCCAGCAGCCAACTAGCCGCGCAGTATTTT
CDR3aa: CASSQLAAQYF

v_gene: TRBV10-2
j_gene: TRBJ2-5
d_gene: .
abundance: .
CDR3nt: TGCGCCAGCAGTGAGTCATCAGGTATAAAGTACTTC
CDR3aa: CASSESSGIKYF

v_gene: TRBV30
j_gene: TRBJ1-1
d_gene: .
abundance: .
CDR3nt: TGTGCCTGGGCGAAGAGTGAAGCTTTCTTT
CDR3aa: CAWAKSEAFF

v_gene: TRBV7-6
j_gene: TRBJ2-1
d_gene: .
abundance: .
CDR3nt: TGTGCCAGCAGCTTAGGTGCTAGCCCCAATGAGCAGTTCTTC
CDR3aa: CASSLGASPNEQFF

v_gene: TRBV15
j_gene: TRBJ2-2
d_gene: .
abundance: .
CDR3nt: TGTGCCACCAGCTGGGAGAACAGGAACACCGGGGAGCTGTTTTTT
CDR3aa: CATSWENRNTGELFF

v_gene: TRBV9
j_gene: TRBJ2-2
d_gene: TRBD2
abundance: .
CDR3nt: TGTGCCAGCAGCGTAGCCAGCGGGAGTGTTACCGGGGAGCTGTTTTTT
CDR3aa: CASSVASGSVTGELFF

v_gene: TRBV4-1
j_gene: TRBJ2-7
d_gene: TRBD2
abundance: .
CDR3nt: TGCGCCAGCAGCCAAGCACCGACTAGCGGGGTCTGGGAGCAGTACTTC
CDR3aa: CASSQAPTSGVWEQYF

v_gene: TRBV14
j_gene: TRBJ2-5
d_gene: .
abundance: .
CDR3nt: TGTGCCAGCAGCCAATATGGGGGGATAAGGGAGACCCAGTACTTC
CDR3aa: CASSQYGGIRETQYF

v_gene: TRBV19
j_gene: TRBJ2-4
d_gene: .
abundance: .
CDR3nt: TGTGCCAGTAGTAATCCAGGGGGGCCCAAAAACATTCAGTACTTC
CDR3aa: CASSNPGGPKNIQYF

v_gene: TRBV29-1
j_gene: TRBJ2-1
d_gene: TRBD2
abundance: .
CDR3nt: TGCAGCGTGTCAGGGGCGCTAGCGGGGTTCAACAATGAGCAGTTCTTC
CDR3aa: CSVSGALAGFNNEQFF

v_gene: TRBV11-3
j_gene: TRBJ2-7
d_gene: .
abundance: .
CDR3nt: TGTGCCAGCAGCTCGACCGGACTAACCTACGAGCAGTACTTC
CDR3aa: CASSSTGLTYEQYF

v_gene: TRBV5-4
j_gene: TRBJ2-1
d_gene: TRBD1
abundance: once
CDR3nt: TGTGCCAGCAGCAAACGACAGGGTCTGGGCAATGAGCAGTTCTTC
CDR3aa: CASSKRQGLGNEQFF

v_gene: TRBV30
j_gene: TRBJ2-3
d_gene: .
abundance: .
CDR3nt: TGTGCCTGGAGTTTTGGGGAAGGGGGGGTGTACACAGATACGCAGTATTTT
CDR3aa: CAWSFGEGGVYTDTQYF

v_gene: TRBV5-4
j_gene: TRBJ1-4
d_gene: .
abundance: .
CDR3nt: TGTGCCGCTACATCGAGGGGGGGCGAAAAACTGTTTTTT
CDR3aa: CAATSRGGEKLFF

v_gene: TRBV6-1
j_gene: TRBJ1-5
d_gene: .
abundance: .
CDR3nt: TGTGCCAGCAGTGAAGCGTGGAAGGCCCTCCCTCAGGATCAGCCCCAGCATTTT
CDR3aa: CASSEAWKALPQDQPQHF

v_gene: TRBV15
j_gene: TRBJ2-1
d_gene: .
abundance: .
CDR3nt: TGTGCCACCAGCAGGGAAGGAGGTCACAATGAGCAGTTCTTC
CDR3aa: CATSREGGHNEQFF

v_gene: TRBV5-1
j_gene: TRBJ1-2
d_gene: TRBD1
abundance: .
CDR3nt: TGCGCCAGCAGCCCCCTGGACAGGGCAGGCTATGGCTACACCTTC
CDR3aa: CASSPLDRAGYGYTF

v_gene: TRBV6-5
j_gene: TRBJ1-1
d_gene: TRBD1
abundance: .
CDR3nt: TGTGCCAGCAGCAAGGGGGACAGGGTTTCAGGTGAAGCTTTCTTT
CDR3aa: CASSKGDRVSGEAFF

v_gene: TRBV5-1
j_gene: TRBJ1-3
d_gene: .
abundance: .
CDR3nt: TGCGCCAGCAGCGCCGGGACTGTTATAAACACCATATATTTT
CDR3aa: CASSAGTVINTIYF

v_gene: TRBV15
j_gene: TRBJ2-7
d_gene: .
abundance: .
CDR3nt: TGTGCCACCAGCAGAGACAGGCTGGAGCAGTACTTC
CDR3aa: CATSRDRLEQYF

v_gene: TRBV2
j_gene: TRBJ1-1
d_gene: .
abundance: .
CDR3nt: TGTGCCAGCACCCGACCCGGGGAAAAAGGCACTGAAGCTTTCTTT
CDR3aa: CASTRPGEKGTEAFF